One and the same sample provided the 19 T cell receptor beta chains below, sequenced in a study of T-cell reconstitution after alpha-beta-depleted transplantation in children. TCRbeta library preparation incorporated unique molecular identifiers. TCRdb redid the calling of the PCR reads with MiXCR, one entry per CDR3 protein. The sample carries some 300,000 distinct CDR3 sequences, about a tenth recorded once. This sample comprised PBMCs, obtained before TCRalphabeta/CD19-depleted stem cell transplant. Receptors were obtained from a boy younger than two with acute myeloid leukemia, due to receive a stem cell transplant.

This clonotype was recorded many times. The rearrangement joins TRBV7-3 to TRBJ2-2, with TRBD2 matching over 9 bases. The CDR3 covers 19 residues. Per germline, CDR1 SGHTA and CDR2 FQGTGA. V lost 5 bases, J lost 7 bases, and 20 bases stayed unmatched. CDR3 DNA: TGTGCCAGCAGCACTTTCGCGGGAGGGCCATCCGGGGTGGACGGGGAGCTGTTTTTT. Amino acid sequence: CASSTFAGGPSGVDGELFF.

This clonotype has a count of ten or more. The chain links TRBV29-1 to TRBJ2-5; D possibly uses TRBD1 or TRBD2 (6 bases each). The germline V gene has CDR1 SQVTM and CDR2 ANQGSEA. Trimming stripped 1 base from V and 4 bases from J, with 19 bases between. The CDR3 runs to 16 residues. The CDR3 bases are TGCAGCGTTGAAGCATTGCGGGAAGGGGGAGTAGAGACCCAGTACTTC. Its translation: CSVEALREGGVETQYF.

There are many counts of this clonotype. V is TRBV7-6 and J is TRBJ2-5; no definite D call. This CDR3 has 15 amino acids. V lost 5 bases, J lost 8 bases, and 21 bases lay in between. Germline V gene data show CDR1 as SGHVS and CDR2 as FNYEAQ. The CDR3, as DNA: TGTGCCAGCAGCCCCCTCATAGCTGGAGCTCCTACCCAGTACTTC. The encoded protein is CASSPLIAGAPTQYF.

V is TRBV6-5 and J is TRBJ1-1; 8 bases are a match to TRBD1. The CDR3 is made up of 12 amino acids. V was clipped by 8 bases and J by 5 bases; unmatched bases: 4. Germline V lookup: CDR1 MNHEY, CDR2 SVGAGI. The CDR3 DNA follows: TGTGCCAGCGACAGGGGTTCGACTGAAGCTTTCTTT. Translating it yields CASDRGSTEAFF.

This clonotype came up many times. The rearrangement links TRBV6-5 to TRBJ1-4; 8 bases fit TRBD1. Germline V gene lookup returns CDR1 MNHEY and CDR2 SVGAGI. CDR3 length: 19 residues. J gave up 1 base and V 3 bases, and 13 bases lay outside the gene matches. In DNA form, the CDR3 reads TGTGCCAGCAGTTATACCCCTCCGGGACAGGAGAGAACTAATGAAAAACTGTTTTTT. This sequence encodes CASSYTPPGQERTNEKLFF.

In regard to this clonotype: Because it lacks the conserved phenylalanine or tryptophan at the end, this CDR3 is likely a read error. V and J are TRBV5-1 and TRBJ2-6, with D maybe TRBD1 (6 bases). This CDR3 region has 16 residues. The V end lost 0 bases, the J end lost 4 bases, and 11 bases lay between the germline ends. Germline-derived CDR1 and CDR2 are SGHRS and YFSETQ. This CDR3 reads CASSLGTVPGANVLTL. DNA for the CDR3: TGCGCCAGCAGCTTGGGGACAGTCCCGGGGGCCAACGTCCTGACTCTC.

Ten or more counts support this clonotype. V usage is TRBV20-1 and J usage is TRBJ2-7; 8 nucleotides line up with TRBD2. The V gene end was trimmed by 3 bases and the J gene end by 5 bases; junction bases not matched to a gene: 6. The CDR3 is 13 amino acids. The germline V gene encodes CDR1 DFQATT and CDR2 SNEGSKA (reference sequence). Here the CDR3 reads CSARVRGVNEQYF. CDR3 coding DNA: TGCAGTGCTAGGGTGCGGGGGGTGAACGAGCAGTACTTC.

This clonotype was detected many times. V gene TRBV12-3 or TRBV12-4 combines with J gene TRBJ2-7; D gene uncertain. V was clipped by 3 bases and J by 3 bases, with 3 bases between them. This CDR3 has 11 amino acids. CDR3 protein: CASSFDYEQYF. CDR3 bases: TGTGCCAGCAGTTTTGACTACGAGCAGTACTTC.

This clonotype showed up many times. This rearrangement joins TRBV27 to TRBJ1-6, with unresolved D. The V end was cut by 7 bases, the J end by 9 bases, with 16 bases between. The CDR3 spans 14 residues. Germline CDR1 MNHEY, CDR2 SMNVEV (reference sequence). This CDR3 reads CASTQEREGSPLHF. DNA for the CDR3: TGTGCCAGCACCCAGGAGAGGGAGGGTTCACCCCTCCACTTT.

This clonotype was picked up many times. J is TRBJ1-4 and V is TRBV20-1; D is possibly TRBD1 (5 bases). The V gene lost 6 bases and the J gene lost 8 bases, with 13 bases spanning the gap. This CDR3 is built from 12 residues. Looked up from germline, CDR1 is DFQATT and CDR2 is SNEGSKA (reference sequence). CDR3 coding DNA: TGCAGTGCGAGCGGGGGTGGAGAAAAACTGTTTTTT. Encoded protein: CSASGGGEKLFF.

This clonotype was counted ten times or more. The chain couples TRBV27 to TRBJ2-7; TRBD2 matches 7 bases. CDR3 length: 14 residues. Germline CDR1 is MNHEY and CDR2 is SMNVEV (reference sequence). The V and J ends lost 1 base and 2 bases, in that order; junction bases with no gene match: 2. The CDR3 loop reads CASSLFRGAYEQYF. CDR3 sequence (DNA): TGTGCCAGCAGTTTATTTCGGGGGGCCTACGAGCAGTACTTC.

The chain uses TRBV7-6 and TRBJ1-4; TRBD1 might be the D (5 bases). The ends were cut back, 8 bases at V and 5 bases at J, with 15 bases in the middle. The CDR3 length is 14 residues. Germline V gene sequence: CDR1 SGHVS, CDR2 FNYEAQ. DNA for the CDR3: TGTGCCAGCGAAACGGACACGGGAAATGAAAAACTGTTTTTT. Translating it yields CASETDTGNEKLFF.

This clonotype was counted only a few times. The chain has TRBV7-9 and TRBJ2-1; D may be TRBD1 (5 bases). The germline V gene has CDR1 SEHNR and CDR2 FQNEAQ (reference sequence). The germline V and J ends were trimmed by 4 bases and 8 bases, with 12 bases remaining between them. CDR3 length: 13 amino acids. CDR3 sequence reads: CASSSDSRDEQFF. In DNA, the CDR3 is TGTGCCAGCAGCTCCGACAGTAGGGATGAGCAGTTCTTC.

The sample holds many counts of this clonotype. The chain couples TRBV6-6 to TRBJ2-7; TRBD1 is a possible D gene (6 bases). Per the germline V gene, CDR1 is MNHNY and CDR2 is SVGAGI (reference sequence). Trimming removed 2 bases at V and 2 bases at J, with 7 bases between. CDR3 length: 13 residues. The CDR3 protein is CASSYEGAYEQYF. CDR3 nucleotide sequence: TGTGCCAGCAGTTACGAGGGGGCCTACGAGCAGTACTTC.

This clonotype came up many times. The J gene is TRBJ2-5, the V gene TRBV5-1; the match to TRBD2 covers 9 bases. The CDR3 runs to 16 residues. V lost 2 bases to trimming and J lost 0 bases; unmatched junction nucleotides: 5. CDR1 and CDR2 from the germline V gene are SGHRS and YFSETQ. The CDR3 DNA sequence: TGCGCCAGCAGCTTCGGGGCTAGCGGGAACCAAGAGACCCAGTACTTC. Amino acids: CASSFGASGNQETQYF.

At least ten counts were recorded for this clonotype. V usage is TRBV2 and J usage is TRBJ2-7; D remains ambiguous. Germline V CDR1 and CDR2: SNHLY, FYNNEI. The CDR3 runs 14 residues. The V end was cut by 8 bases, the J end by 2 bases, with 16 bases between. DNA of the CDR3: TGTGCCAGCCATCAGGACGGGCGACCCTACGAGCAGTACTTC. Residues: CASHQDGRPYEQYF.

In this sample, this clonotype turned up many times. The chain couples TRBV10-3 to TRBJ2-3, with unresolved D. CDR3 length: 15 residues. V lost 2 bases and J lost 0, with 9 bases in between. Looked up from germline, CDR1 is ENHRY and CDR2 is SYGVKD. The CDR3 DNA reads as TGTGCCATCAGTGAGGGTCCCGCTAGCACAGATACGCAGTATTTT. Protein sequence: CAISEGPASTDTQYF.

This clonotype has ten or more counts. V and J are TRBV9 and TRBJ2-1, with a weak D call TRBD1 (6 bases). CDR1 SGDLS and CDR2 YYNGEE come from the germline V gene. The CDR3 sequence is 14 residues long. V lost 3 bases and J lost 1, with 8 bases in between. In nucleotides, the CDR3 is TGTGCCAGCAGCGGGACAGTTTCCTACAATGAGCAGTTCTTC. Residues: CASSGTVSYNEQFF.

V usage is TRBV12-3 or TRBV12-4 and J usage is TRBJ2-7; TRBD2 is a possible D gene (7 bases). CDR3 size: 14 residues. The ends were cut back, 3 bases at V and 0 bases at J, with 9 bases in the middle. The CDR3 is CASSFGGRSYEQYF. The DNA for the CDR3 is TGTGCCAGCAGTTTCGGGGGGCGCTCCTACGAGCAGTACTTC.